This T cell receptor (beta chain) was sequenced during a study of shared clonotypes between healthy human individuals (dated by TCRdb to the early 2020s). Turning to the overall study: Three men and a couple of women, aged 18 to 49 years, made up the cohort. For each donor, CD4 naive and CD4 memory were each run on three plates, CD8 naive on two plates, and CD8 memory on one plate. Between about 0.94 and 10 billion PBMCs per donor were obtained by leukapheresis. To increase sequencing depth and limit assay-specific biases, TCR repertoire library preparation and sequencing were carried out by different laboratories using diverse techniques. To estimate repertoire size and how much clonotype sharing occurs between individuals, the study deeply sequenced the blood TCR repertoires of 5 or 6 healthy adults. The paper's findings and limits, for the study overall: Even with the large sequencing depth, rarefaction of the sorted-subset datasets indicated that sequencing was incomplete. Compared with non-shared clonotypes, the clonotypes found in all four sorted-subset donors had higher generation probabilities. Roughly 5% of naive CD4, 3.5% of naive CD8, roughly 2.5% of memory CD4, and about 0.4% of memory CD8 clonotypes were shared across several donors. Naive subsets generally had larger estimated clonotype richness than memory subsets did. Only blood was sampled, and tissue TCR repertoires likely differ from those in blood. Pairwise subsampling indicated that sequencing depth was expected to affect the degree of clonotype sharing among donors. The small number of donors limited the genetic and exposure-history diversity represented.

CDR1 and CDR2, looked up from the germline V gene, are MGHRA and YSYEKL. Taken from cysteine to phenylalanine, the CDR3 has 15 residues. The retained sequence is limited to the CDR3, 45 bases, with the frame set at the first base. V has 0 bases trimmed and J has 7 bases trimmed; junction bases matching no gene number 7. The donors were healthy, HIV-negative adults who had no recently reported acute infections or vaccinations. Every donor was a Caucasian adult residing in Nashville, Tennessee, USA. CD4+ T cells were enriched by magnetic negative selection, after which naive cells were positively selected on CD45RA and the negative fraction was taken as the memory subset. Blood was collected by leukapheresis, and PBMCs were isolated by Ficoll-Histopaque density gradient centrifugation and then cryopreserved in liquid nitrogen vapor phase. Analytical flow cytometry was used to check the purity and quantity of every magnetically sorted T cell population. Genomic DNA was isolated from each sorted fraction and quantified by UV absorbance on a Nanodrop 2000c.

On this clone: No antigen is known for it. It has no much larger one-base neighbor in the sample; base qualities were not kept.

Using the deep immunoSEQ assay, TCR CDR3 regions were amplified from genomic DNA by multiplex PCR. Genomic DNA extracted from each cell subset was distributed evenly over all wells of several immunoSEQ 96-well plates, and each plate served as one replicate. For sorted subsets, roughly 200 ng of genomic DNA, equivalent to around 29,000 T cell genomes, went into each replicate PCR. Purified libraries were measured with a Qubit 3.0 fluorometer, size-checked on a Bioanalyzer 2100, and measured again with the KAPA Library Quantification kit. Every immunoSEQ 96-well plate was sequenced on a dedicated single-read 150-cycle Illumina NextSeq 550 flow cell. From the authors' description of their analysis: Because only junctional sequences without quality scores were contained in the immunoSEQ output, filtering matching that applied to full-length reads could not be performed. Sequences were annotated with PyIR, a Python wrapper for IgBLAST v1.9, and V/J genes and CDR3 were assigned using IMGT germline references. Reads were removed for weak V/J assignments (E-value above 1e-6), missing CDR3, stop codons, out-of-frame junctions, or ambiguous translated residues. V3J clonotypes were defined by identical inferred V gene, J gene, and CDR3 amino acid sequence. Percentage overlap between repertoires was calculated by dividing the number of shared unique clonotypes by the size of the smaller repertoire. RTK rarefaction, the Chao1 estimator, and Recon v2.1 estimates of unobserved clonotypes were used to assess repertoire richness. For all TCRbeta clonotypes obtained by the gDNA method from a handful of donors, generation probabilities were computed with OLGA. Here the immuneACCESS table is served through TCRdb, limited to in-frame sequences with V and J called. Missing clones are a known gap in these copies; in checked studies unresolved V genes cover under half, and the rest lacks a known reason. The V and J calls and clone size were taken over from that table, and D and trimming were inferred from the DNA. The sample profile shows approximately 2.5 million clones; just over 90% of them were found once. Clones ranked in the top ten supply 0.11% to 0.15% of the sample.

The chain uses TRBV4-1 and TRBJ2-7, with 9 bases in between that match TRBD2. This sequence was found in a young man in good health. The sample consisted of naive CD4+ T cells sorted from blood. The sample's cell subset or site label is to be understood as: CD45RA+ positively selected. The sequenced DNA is TGCGCCAGCAGCCAAGATGGCGGGAGGGCCGGGGAGCAGTACTTC. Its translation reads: CASSQDGGRAGEQYF.